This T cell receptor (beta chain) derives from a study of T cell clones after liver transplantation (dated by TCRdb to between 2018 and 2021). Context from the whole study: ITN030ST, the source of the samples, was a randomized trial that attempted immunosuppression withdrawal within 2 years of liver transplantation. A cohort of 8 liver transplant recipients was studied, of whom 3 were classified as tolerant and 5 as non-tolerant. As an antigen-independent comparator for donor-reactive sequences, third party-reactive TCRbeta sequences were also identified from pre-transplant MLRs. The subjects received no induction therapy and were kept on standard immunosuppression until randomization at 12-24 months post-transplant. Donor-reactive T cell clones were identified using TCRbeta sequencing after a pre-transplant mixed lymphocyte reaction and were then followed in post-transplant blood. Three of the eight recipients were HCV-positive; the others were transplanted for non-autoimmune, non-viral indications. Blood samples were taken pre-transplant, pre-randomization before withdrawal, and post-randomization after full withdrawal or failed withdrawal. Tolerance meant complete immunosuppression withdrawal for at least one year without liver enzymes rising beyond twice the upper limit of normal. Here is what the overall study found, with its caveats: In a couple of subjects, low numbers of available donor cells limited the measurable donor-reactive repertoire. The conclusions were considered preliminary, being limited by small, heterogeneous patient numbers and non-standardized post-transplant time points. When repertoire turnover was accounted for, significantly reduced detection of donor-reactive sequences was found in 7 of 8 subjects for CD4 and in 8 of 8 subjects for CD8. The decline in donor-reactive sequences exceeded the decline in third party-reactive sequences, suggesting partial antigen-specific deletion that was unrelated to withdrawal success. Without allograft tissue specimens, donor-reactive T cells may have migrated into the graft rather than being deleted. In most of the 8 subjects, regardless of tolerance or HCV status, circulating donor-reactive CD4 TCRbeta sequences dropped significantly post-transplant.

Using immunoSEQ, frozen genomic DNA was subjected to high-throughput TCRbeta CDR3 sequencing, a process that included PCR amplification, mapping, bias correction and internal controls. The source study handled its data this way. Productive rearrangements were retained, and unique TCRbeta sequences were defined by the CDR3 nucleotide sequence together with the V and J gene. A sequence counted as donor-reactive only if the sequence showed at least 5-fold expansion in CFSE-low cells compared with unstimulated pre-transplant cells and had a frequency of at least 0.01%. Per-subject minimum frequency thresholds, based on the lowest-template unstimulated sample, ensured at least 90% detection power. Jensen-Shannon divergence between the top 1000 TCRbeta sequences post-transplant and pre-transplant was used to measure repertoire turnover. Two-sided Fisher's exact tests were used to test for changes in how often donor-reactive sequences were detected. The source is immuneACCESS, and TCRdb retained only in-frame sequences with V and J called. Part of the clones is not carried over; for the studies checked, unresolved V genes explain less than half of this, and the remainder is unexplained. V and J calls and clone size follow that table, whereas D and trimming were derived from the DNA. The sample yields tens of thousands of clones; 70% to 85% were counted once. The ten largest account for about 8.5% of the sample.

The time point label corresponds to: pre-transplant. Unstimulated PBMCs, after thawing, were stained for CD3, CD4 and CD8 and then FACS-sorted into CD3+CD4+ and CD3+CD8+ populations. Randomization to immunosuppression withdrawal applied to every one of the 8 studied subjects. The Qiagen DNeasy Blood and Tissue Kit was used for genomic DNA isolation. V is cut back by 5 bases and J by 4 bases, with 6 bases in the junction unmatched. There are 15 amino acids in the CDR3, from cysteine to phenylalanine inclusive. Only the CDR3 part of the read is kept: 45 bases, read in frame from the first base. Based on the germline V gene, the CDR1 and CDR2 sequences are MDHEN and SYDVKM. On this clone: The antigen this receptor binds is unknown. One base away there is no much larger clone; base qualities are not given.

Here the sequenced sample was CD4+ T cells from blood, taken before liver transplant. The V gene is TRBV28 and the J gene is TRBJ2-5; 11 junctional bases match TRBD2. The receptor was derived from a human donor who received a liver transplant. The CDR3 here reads CASSAPSGRIETQYF. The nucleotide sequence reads TGTGCCAGCAGTGCCCCTAGCGGGAGGATAGAGACCCAGTACTTC.